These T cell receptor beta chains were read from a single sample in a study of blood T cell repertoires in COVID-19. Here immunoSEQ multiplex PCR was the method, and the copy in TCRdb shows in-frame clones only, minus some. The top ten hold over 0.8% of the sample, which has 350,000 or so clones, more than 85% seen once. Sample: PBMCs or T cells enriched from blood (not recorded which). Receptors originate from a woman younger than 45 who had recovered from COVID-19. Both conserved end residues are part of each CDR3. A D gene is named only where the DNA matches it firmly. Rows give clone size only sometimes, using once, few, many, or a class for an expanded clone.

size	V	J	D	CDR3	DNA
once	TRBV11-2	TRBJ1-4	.	CASSLTGRNATNEKLFF	TGTGCCAGCAGCTTAACGGGTCGGAATGCAACTAATGAAAAACTGTTTTTT
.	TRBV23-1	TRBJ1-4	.	CASSQATGATNEKLFF	TGCGCCAGCAGTCAAGCCACCGGAGCAACTAATGAAAAACTGTTTTTT
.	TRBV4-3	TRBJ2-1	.	CASSQFLPGEEQFF	TGCGCCAGCAGCCAGTTTCTTCCAGGGGAAGAGCAGTTCTTC
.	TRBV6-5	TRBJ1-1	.	CASSPGSGTEAFF	TGTGCCAGCAGCCCCGGATCGGGCACTGAAGCTTTCTTT
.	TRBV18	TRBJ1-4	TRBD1	CASSPPRGREKLFF	TGTGCCAGCTCACCACCCAGGGGGCGAGAAAAACTGTTTTTT
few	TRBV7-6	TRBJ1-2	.	CASSFSASGANYGYTF	TGTGCCAGCAGCTTTTCAGCGTCAGGGGCTAACTATGGCTACACCTTC
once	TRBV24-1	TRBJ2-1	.	CATSERNNEQFF	TGTGCCACCAGTGAGCGCAATAATGAGCAGTTCTTC
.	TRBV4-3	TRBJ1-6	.	CASSQETGIRSYNSPLHF	TGCGCCAGCAGCCAAGAAACAGGGATTCGCTCCTATAATTCACCCCTCCACTTT
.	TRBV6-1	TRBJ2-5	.	CASSEVDRQETQYF	TGTGCCAGCAGTGAAGTCGACAGGCAAGAGACCCAGTACTTC
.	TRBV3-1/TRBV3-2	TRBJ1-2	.	CASSSLIQGLYYGYTF	TGTGCCAGCAGCTCACTCATCCAGGGCCTATATTATGGCTACACCTTC
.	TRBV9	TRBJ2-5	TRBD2	CASSVGSGGEETQYF	TGTGCCAGCAGCGTAGGGAGTGGGGGGGAAGAGACCCAGTACTTC
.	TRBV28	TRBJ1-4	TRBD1	CASSKLTGGTEKLFF	TGTGCCAGCAGCAAACTCACAGGGGGCACTGAAAAACTGTTTTTT
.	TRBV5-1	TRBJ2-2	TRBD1	CASSSQVKGTAGELFF	TGCGCCAGCAGCTCCCAGGTAAAGGGGACAGCCGGGGAGCTGTTTTTT
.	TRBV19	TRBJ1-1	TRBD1	CASSILEQGREAFF	TGTGCCAGTAGTATTCTCGAACAGGGGAGGGAAGCTTTCTTT
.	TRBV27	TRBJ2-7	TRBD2	CASSFSGGVAEQYF	TGTGCCAGCAGTTTTAGCGGGGGGGTGGCCGAGCAGTACTTC
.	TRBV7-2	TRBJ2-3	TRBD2	CASSYLTSSDTQYF	TGTGCCAGCAGCTATCTGACTAGCTCAGATACGCAGTATTTT
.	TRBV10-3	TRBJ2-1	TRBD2	CAISESVAGTNEQFF	TGTGCCATCAGTGAGTCGGTAGCGGGGACAAATGAGCAGTTCTTC
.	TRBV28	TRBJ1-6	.	CASRAGWNSPLHF	TGTGCCAGCAGGGCAGGGTGGAATTCACCCCTCCACTTT
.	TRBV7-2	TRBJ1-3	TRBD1	CASSWDRRNTIYF	TGTGCCAGCAGCTGGGACAGGCGAAACACCATATATTTT
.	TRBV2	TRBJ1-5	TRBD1	CASTLDRGTSNQPQHF	TGTGCCAGCACCCTGGACAGGGGGACTAGCAATCAGCCCCAGCATTTT
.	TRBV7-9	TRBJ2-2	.	CASSLALNLDTGELFF	TGTGCCAGCAGCTTAGCCCTAAACCTAGACACCGGGGAGCTGTTTTTT
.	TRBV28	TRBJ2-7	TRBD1	CASSFRDRVYEQYF	TGTGCCAGCAGCTTTAGGGACAGGGTCTACGAGCAGTACTTC
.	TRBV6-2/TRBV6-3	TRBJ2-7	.	CASSKASQGPEQYF	TGTGCCAGCAGTAAGGCTTCCCAGGGCCCCGAGCAGTACTTC
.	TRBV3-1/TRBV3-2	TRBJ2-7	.	CASSQDRTNPRFEQYF	TGTGCCAGCAGCCAAGACCGGACAAACCCCCGGTTCGAGCAGTACTTC
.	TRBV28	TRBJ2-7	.	CASRTMVTGFSYEQYF	TGTGCCAGCAGGACGATGGTGACTGGTTTCTCCTACGAGCAGTACTTC
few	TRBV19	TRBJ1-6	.	CASKESLLGNSPLHF	TGTGCCAGTAAAGAGTCCCTGCTAGGTAATTCACCCCTCCACTTT
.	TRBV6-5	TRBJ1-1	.	CASSPQRAVEAFF	TGTGCCAGCAGCCCCCAGCGGGCAGTTGAAGCTTTCTTT
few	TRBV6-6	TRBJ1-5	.	CASSYRREEPQHF	TGTGCCAGCAGTTACCGCCGGGAGGAGCCCCAGCATTTT
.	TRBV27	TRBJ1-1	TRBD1	CASSLQGMNTEAFF	TGTGCCAGCAGTCTACAGGGGATGAACACTGAAGCTTTCTTT
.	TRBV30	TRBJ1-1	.	CAWSDHLKGQPEAFF	TGTGCCTGGAGTGACCACCTTAAAGGACAGCCTGAAGCTTTCTTT
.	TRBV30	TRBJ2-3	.	CAWSGRAGRRATDTQYF	TGTGCCTGGAGTGGGAGGGCGGGCCGTAGAGCCACAGATACGCAGTATTTT
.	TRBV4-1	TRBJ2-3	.	CASSQDPLAATDTQYF	TGCGCCAGCAGCCAAGATCCCCTGGCCGCCACAGATACGCAGTATTTT
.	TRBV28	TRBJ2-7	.	CASSPPTGTYEQYF	TGTGCCAGCAGTCCTCCGACGGGAACCTACGAGCAGTACTTC
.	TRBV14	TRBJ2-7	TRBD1	CASSRDRVGSYEQYF	TGTGCCAGCAGCCGGGACAGGGTGGGTTCCTACGAGCAGTACTTC
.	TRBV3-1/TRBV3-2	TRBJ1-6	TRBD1	CASSPQTGSHNSPLHF	TGTGCCAGCAGCCCCCAGACAGGGTCTCATAATTCACCCCTCCACTTT